One sample yielded the 5 T cell receptor beta chains listed below, sequenced in a study of cytomegalovirus exposure and HLA in healthy donors. Measured with immunoSEQ multiplex PCR; TCRdb has only the in-frame clones, and not every one. The sample records tens of thousands of clones, 96% being singletons. The sample consisted of PBMCs. These receptors were obtained from a man between 18 and 29 years old in good health and CMV-seronegative.

V and J are TRBV7-9 and TRBJ1-2; 7 bases are shared with TRBD1. This CDR3 contains 16 residues. With 10 bases clipped from V and 1 base from J, the junction kept 15 bases outside the gene matches. Germline-derived CDR1 and CDR2 are SEHNR and FQNEAQ (reference sequence). CDR3 in amino acids: CAITADRATINYGYTF. In DNA, the CDR3 is TGTGCCATTACTGCTGACAGGGCCACCATTAACTATGGCTACACCTTC.

This clone was seen a handful of times. Germline and junction disagree at one end, which may indicate a read error. The chain uses TRBV5-6 and TRBJ2-5, with 8 bases fitting TRBD1. CDR1 and CDR2 (germline): SGHDT, YYEEEE. This CDR3 has 11 amino acids. CDR3 coding DNA: TGTGCCTGCAGGGGGCGGGAGACCCAGTACTTC. This translates into CACRGRETQYF.

The chain employs TRBV19 and TRBJ1-1; 7 positions match TRBD1. The CDR3 extends over 13 amino acids. V lost 5 bases, J lost 5 bases, and 5 bases stayed unmatched. Germline V gene data show CDR1 as LNHDA and CDR2 as SQIVND (reference sequence). Here the CDR3 DNA reads TGTGCCAGTAGTGCCCAGGGGGTAACTGAAGCTTTCTTT. This encodes CASSAQGVTEAFF. Using reference TRBV19 and TRBJ1-1 for the parts outside the CDR3, the full variable domain is DGGITQSPKYLFRKEGQNVTLSCEQNLNHDAMYWYRQDPGQGLRLIYYSQIVNDFQKGDIAEGYSVSREKKESFPLTVTSAQKNPTAFYLCASSAQGVTEAFFGQGTRLTVV.

V gene TRBV10-1 combines with J gene TRBJ2-4; D is uncertain. V was cut by 3 bases and J by 7 bases, with 10 bases left in between. Germline V gene sequence: CDR1 WNHNN, CDR2 SYGVQD (reference sequence). The CDR3 runs 13 residues. CDR3 DNA: TGCGCCAGCAGTGAAGAGACTGGCAACATTCAGTACTTC. It translates to CASSEETGNIQYF.

This clone showed up just a few times. The J gene is TRBJ1-2, the V gene TRBV2; D is perhaps TRBD1 (5 bases). CDR1 and CDR2 from the germline V gene are SNHLY and FYNNEI. This CDR3 spans 12 amino acids. Trimming took off 6 bases at V and 5 bases at J, with 10 bases between the two ends. CDR3 region: CASSRDLYGYTF. CDR3 nucleotides: TGTGCCAGCAGCAGGGACTTATATGGCTACACCTTC.